Only a few counts were recorded for the clone carrying this T cell receptor beta chain. Its antigen is not identified. This entry is derived from a study of CD8 T cells in ankylosing spondylitis. Broader study findings: Made up of eight highly homologous variants, a TCR beta motif appeared characteristic of ankylosing spondylitis blood. The clones that were linked to disease were reported to be significantly enriched in matched synovial fluid samples from ankylosing spondylitis patients. Several of the motif variants were reported before in synovial fluid and blood from reactive arthritis.

A single record per CDR3 protein comes from TCRdb applying MiXCR to the 5' RACE reads. The sample has more than 300,000 distinct CDR3 sequences, around a tenth seen once. This CDR3 region has 14 residues. CDR1 and CDR2 from the germline V gene are DFQATT and SNEGSKA (reference sequence). V dropped 2 bases and J dropped 6; count of bases not matched to a gene: 3. This clonotype was obtained from a female donor with ankylosing spondylitis or in good health (not recorded which). The sample consisted of blood, either unsorted or a sorted T cell fraction (not recorded which). V and J are TRBV20-1 and TRBJ2-3; 12 bases line up with TRBD2. For the CDR3, the DNA is TGCAGTGCTAGATCTAGCGGGAGGGGGGATACGCAGTATTTT. It specifies CSARSSGRGDTQYF.